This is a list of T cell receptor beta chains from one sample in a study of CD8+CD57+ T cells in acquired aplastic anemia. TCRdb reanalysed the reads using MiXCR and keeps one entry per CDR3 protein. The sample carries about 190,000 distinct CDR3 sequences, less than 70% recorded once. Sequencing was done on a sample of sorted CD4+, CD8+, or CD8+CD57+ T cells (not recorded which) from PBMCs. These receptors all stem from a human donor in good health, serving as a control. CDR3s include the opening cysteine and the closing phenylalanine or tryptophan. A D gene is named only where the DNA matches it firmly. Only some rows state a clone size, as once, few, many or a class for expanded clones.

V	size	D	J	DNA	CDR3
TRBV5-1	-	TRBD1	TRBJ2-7	TGCGCCAGCAGCTTACTCGGGACAGCCCGTTACGAGCAGTACTTC	CASSLLGTARYEQYF
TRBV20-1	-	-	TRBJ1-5	TGCAGTGCTAGCCGGCCAGGGAATCAGCCCCAGCATTTT	CSASRPGNQPQHF
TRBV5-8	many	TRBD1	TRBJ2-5	TGTGCCAGCAGCTGGGGACAGGGGATTCGAGAGACCCAGTACTTC	CASSWGQGIRETQYF
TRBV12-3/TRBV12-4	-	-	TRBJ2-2	TGTGCCAGCACTAACCGAAGGGGGACCGGGGAGCTGTTTTTT	CASTNRRGTGELFF
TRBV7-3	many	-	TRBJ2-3	TGTGCCAGCCGCCTGGGGAGCACAGATACGCAGTATTTT	CASRLGSTDTQYF
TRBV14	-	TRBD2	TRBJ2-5	TGTGCCAGCAGCCCGGTAGCGGGAGGGGCAGAGACCCAGTACTTC	CASSPVAGGAETQYF
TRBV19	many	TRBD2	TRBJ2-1	TGTGCCAGTAGTATACGGACTAGCGGGGGGGGCTCCTACAATGAGCAGTTCTTC	CASSIRTSGGGSYNEQFF
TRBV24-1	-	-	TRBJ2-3	TGTGCCACCAGTGCCCGGGGGCCCCGCGCGACAGATACGCAGTATTTT	CATSARGPRATDTQYF
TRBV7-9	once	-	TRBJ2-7	TGTGCCAGCAGCCAAGACATGGTCTCCTACGAGCAGTACTTC	CASSQDMVSYEQYF
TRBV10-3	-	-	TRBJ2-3	TGTACCATCAGTGACCATGCTAGCGTCCCCACAGATACGCAGTATTTT	CTISDHASVPTDTQYF